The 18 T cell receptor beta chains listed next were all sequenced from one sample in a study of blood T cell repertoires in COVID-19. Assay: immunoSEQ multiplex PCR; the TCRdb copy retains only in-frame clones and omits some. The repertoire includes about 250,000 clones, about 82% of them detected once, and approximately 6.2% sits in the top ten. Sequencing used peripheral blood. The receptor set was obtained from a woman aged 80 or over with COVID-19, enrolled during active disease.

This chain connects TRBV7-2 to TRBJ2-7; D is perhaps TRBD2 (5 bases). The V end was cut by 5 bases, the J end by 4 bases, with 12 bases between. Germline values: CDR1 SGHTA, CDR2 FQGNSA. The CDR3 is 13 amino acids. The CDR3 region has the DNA TGTGCCAGCAGCACTCAAGGCGGGTACGAGCAGTACGTC. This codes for CASSTQGGYEQYV.

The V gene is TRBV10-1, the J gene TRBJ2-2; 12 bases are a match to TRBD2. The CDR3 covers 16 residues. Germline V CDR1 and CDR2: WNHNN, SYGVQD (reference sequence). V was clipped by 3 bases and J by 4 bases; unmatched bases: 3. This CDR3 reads CASSERLAGVTGELFF. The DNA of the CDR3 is TGCGCCAGCAGTGAACGACTAGCGGGGGTCACCGGGGAGCTGTTTTTT.

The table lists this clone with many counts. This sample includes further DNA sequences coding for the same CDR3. CDR3 sequence reads: CSGQNTEAFF. For the CDR3, the DNA is TGCAGCGGTCAGAACACTGAAGCTTTCTTT. This chain connects TRBV29-1 to TRBJ1-1; the D is unclear. Per germline, CDR1 SQVTM and CDR2 ANQGSEA. V was shortened by 7 bases and J by 1 base, with 4 bases between the two germline ends. The CDR3 extends over 10 amino acids.

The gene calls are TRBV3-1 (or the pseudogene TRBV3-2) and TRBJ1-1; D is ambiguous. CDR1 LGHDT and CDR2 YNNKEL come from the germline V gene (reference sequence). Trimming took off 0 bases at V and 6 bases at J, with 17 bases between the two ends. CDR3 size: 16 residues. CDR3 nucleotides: TGTGCCAGCAGCCAAGAGGAGGGCGTTGGCACTTCTGAAGCTTTCTTT. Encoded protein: CASSQEEGVGTSEAFF.

CDR3 bases: TGTGCCAGCAGGCTTCAGGGTTACTACGAGCAGTACTTC. Encoded protein: CASRLQGYYEQYF. The chain joins TRBV27 to TRBJ2-7; tentatively, D is TRBD1 (5 bases). The germline V and J ends were trimmed by 6 bases and 3 bases, with 12 bases remaining between them. CDR3 length: 13 amino acids. The germline gives CDR1 MNHEY, CDR2 SMNVEV (reference sequence).

This chain's CDR3 is CASSLVGGTGELFF. CDR3 in DNA: TGTGCCAGCAGCTTAGTTGGGGGGACCGGGGAGCTGTTTTTT. The chain combines TRBV7-8 with TRBJ2-2, with D possibly being TRBD2 (6 bases). Per germline, CDR1 SGHVS and CDR2 FQNEAQ. The CDR3 is 14 amino acids. Trimming took 1 base from V and 5 from J, leaving 8 bases between them.

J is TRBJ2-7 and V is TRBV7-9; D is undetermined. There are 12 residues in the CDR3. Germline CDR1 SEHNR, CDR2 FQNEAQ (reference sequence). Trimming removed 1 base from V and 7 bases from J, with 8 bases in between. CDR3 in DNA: TGTGCCAGCAGCTTAGATATCCCTGAGCAGTACTTC. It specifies CASSLDIPEQYF.

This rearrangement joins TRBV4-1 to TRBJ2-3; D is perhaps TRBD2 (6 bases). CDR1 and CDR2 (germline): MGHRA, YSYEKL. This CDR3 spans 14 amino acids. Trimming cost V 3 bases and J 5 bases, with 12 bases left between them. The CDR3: CASSQGGREDTQYF. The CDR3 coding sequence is TGCGCCAGCAGCCAGGGGGGTCGGGAAGATACGCAGTATTTT.

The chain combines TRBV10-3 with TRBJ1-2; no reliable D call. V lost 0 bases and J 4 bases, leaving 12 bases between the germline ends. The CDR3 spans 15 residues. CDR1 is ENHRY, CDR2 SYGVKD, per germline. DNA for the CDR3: TGTGCCATCAGTGAGTCTGGATCGGGGATCTATGGCTACACCTTC. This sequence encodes CAISESGSGIYGYTF.

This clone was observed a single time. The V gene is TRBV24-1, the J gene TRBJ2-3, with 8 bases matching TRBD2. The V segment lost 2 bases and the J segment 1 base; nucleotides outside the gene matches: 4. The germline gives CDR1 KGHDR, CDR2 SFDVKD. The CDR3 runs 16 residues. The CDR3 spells CATSDSSTSGTDTQYF. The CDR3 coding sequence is TGTGCCACCAGTGATTCCTCGACTAGCGGCACAGATACGCAGTATTTT.

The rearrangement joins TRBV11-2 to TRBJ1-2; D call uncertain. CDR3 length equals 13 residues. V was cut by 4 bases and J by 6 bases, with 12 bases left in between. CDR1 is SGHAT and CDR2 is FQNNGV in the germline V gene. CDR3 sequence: CASSSLVRNGYTF. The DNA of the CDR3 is TGTGCCAGCAGCTCGCTCGTGAGAAATGGCTACACCTTC. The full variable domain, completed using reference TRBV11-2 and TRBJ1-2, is EAGVAQSPRYKIIEKRQSVAFWCNPISGHATLYWYQQILGQGPKLLIQFQNNGVVDDSQLPKDRFSAERLKGVDSTLKIQPAKLEDSAVYLCASSSLVRNGYTFGSGTRLTVV.

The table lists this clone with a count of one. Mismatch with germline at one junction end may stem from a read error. The CDR3 DNA is TGTGCCAGCTCGTTACCGGAGGTGAGGGAACGGTCTTTCTTC. This codes for CASSLPEVRERSFF. The chain recombines TRBV25-1 with TRBJ1-2; D call uncertain. Germline V gives CDR1 MGHDK, CDR2 SYGVNS. The CDR3 spans 14 residues.

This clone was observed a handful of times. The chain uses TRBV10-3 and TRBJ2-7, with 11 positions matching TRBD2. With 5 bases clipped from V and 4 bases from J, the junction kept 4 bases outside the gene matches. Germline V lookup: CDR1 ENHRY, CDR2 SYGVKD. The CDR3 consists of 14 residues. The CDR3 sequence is CAISRSGGVYEQYF. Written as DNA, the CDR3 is TGTGCCATCAGTCGTAGCGGGGGGGTATACGAGCAGTACTTC.

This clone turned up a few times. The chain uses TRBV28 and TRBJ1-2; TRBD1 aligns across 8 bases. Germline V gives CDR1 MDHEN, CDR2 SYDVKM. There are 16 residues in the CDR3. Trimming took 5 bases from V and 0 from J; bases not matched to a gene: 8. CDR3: CASSPGGPFSNYGYTF. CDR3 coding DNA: TGTGCCAGCAGTCCAGGGGGCCCTTTTTCTAACTATGGCTACACCTTC.

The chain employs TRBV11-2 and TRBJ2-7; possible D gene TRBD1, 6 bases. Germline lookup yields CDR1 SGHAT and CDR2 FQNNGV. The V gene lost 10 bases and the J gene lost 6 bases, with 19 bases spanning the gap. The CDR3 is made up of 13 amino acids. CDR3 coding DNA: TGTGCCACTGCAGGGGAAGGCTACGGCGAGCAGTACTTC. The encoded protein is CATAGEGYGEQYF.

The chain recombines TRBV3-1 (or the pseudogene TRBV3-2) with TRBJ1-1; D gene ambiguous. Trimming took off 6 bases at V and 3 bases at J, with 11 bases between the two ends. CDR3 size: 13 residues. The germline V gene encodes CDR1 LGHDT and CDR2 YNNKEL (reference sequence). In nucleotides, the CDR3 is TGTGCCAGCAGACTAAACGTGTACACTGAAGCTTTCTTT. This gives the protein CASRLNVYTEAFF.

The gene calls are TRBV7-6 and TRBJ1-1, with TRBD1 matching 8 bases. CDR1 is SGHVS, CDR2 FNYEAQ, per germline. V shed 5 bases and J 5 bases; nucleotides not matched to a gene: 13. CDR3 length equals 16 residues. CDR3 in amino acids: CASSPLTGGVGTEAFF. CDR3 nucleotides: TGTGCCAGCAGCCCTTTAACAGGGGGAGTTGGGACTGAAGCTTTCTTT.

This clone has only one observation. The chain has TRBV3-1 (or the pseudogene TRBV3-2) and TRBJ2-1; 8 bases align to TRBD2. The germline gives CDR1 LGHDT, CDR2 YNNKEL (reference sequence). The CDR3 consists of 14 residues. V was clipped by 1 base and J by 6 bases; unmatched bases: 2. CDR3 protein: CASSQAGGSNEQFF. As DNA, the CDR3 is TGTGCCAGCAGCCAAGCGGGGGGGAGCAATGAGCAGTTCTTC.